These 7 T cell receptor beta chains share one sample of origin, sequenced in a study of T-cell reconstitution after alpha-beta-depleted transplantation in children. Preparing the TCRbeta library involved the use of unique molecular identifiers. TCRdb processed the PCR reads anew with MiXCR; each CDR3 protein has one entry. The sample gives fewer than 1 million distinct CDR3 sequences, 15% to 20% of which show up once; about 5% is in the top ten. Here the sequenced sample was PBMCs, mostly from graft donor cells, taken 360 days after TCRalphabeta/CD19-depleted stem cell transplant. Source of these receptors: a male patient younger than 18 who had a stem cell transplant for acute lymphoblastic leukemia, so the T cells may come from the graft donor.

This clonotype was seen only a few times. The chain couples TRBV5-1 to TRBJ1-1; D is unclear. The CDR3 runs 14 residues. The V and J ends lost 4 bases and 6 bases respectively, with 16 bases between them. The germline V gene encodes CDR1 SGHRS and CDR2 YFSETQ. The CDR3 region has the DNA TGCGCCAGCAGCCCGGCCCCCGTCGAACCTGAAGCTTTCTTT. This sequence encodes CASSPAPVEPEAFF.

This clonotype was observed at least ten times. The rearrangement uses TRBV27 and TRBJ2-7; 8 nucleotides line up with TRBD2. CDR3 length equals 16 residues. V lost 3 bases, J lost 3 bases, and 10 bases stayed unmatched. Germline loops: CDR1 MNHEY, CDR2 SMNVEV (reference sequence). The CDR3 DNA is TGTGCCAGCAGTTTGACTAGCGACTTACTATTCTACGAGCAGTACTTC. Translation: CASSLTSDLLFYEQYF.

This clonotype turned up a few times. The chain joins TRBV5-1 to TRBJ2-5; no definite D call. The V end lost 4 bases, the J end lost 5 bases, and 9 bases lay between the germline ends. Germline assignment: CDR1 SGHRS and CDR2 YFSETQ. CDR3 length: 12 residues. CDR3 protein: CASSPHAETQYF. For the CDR3, the DNA is TGCGCCAGCAGCCCACACGCGGAGACCCAGTACTTC.

The rearrangement links TRBV9 to TRBJ2-3; D ambiguous. The CDR3 loop spans 12 amino acids. V was cut by 0 bases and J by 5 bases, with 4 bases left in between. Germline values: CDR1 SGDLS, CDR2 YYNGEE. In nucleotides, the CDR3 is TGTGCCAGCAGCGTAGATGGAGATACGCAGTATTTT. Encoded protein: CASSVDGDTQYF.

A few counts support this clonotype. This rearrangement joins TRBV18 to TRBJ1-2, with 9 positions matching TRBD1. With 3 bases clipped from V and 10 bases from J, the junction kept 6 bases outside the gene matches. The germline gives CDR1 KGHSH, CDR2 LQKENI. This CDR3 has 13 amino acids. CDR3 sequence reads: CASSPDRGGTYTF. CDR3 coding DNA: TGTGCCAGCTCACCGGACAGGGGAGGAACCTACACCTTC.

CDR3 in DNA: TGTGCCAGCTCACCACCACTAGCGGGAGTTAAGAATGAGCAGTTCTTC. Residues: CASSPPLAGVKNEQFF. The V call is TRBV18, the J call TRBJ2-1; 11 nucleotides match TRBD2. The germline V gene encodes CDR1 KGHSH and CDR2 LQKENI. This CDR3 comprises 16 residues. With 0 bases clipped from V and 7 bases from J, the junction kept 5 bases outside the gene matches.

This clonotype was seen more than once but under ten times. The rearrangement joins TRBV11-2 to TRBJ2-5; D is undetermined. The germline V gene encodes CDR1 SGHAT and CDR2 FQNNGV. The CDR3 runs to 12 residues. Trimming cost V 7 bases and J 0 bases, with 6 bases left between them. The CDR3 region has the DNA TGTGCCAGCAACCTGTACCAAGAGACCCAGTACTTC. Amino acids: CASNLYQETQYF.